The 17 T cell receptor beta chains listed next were all sequenced from one sample in a study of response to subunit inactivated influenza vaccine. Via MiXCR, TCRdb re-called the RT-PCR reads, giving one row per CDR3 protein. The sample holds approximately 570,000 distinct CDR3 sequences, approximately 7.1% seen once. The source material was PBMCs from blood, sampled around 25 months after vaccination. These receptors were obtained from a man aged 50 to 69 who received an inactivated influenza vaccine.

This clonotype has at least ten counts. CDR3 protein: CSARDYPSGRVNIQYF. The CDR3 DNA is TGCAGTGCTAGAGATTACCCTAGCGGGAGGGTAAACATTCAGTACTTC. The J gene is TRBJ2-4, the V gene TRBV20-1; 12 positions match TRBD2. V dropped 0 bases and J dropped 6; count of bases not matched to a gene: 6. This CDR3 contains 16 residues. Per germline, CDR1 DFQATT and CDR2 SNEGSKA (reference sequence).

This clonotype was seen more than once but under ten times. The CDR3 spells CASSFPTGGWYEQYF. In nucleotides, the CDR3 is TGTGCCAGCAGTTTCCCGACAGGGGGCTGGTACGAGCAGTACTTC. The chain is built from TRBV28 and TRBJ2-7; 10 positions match TRBD1. V shed 3 bases and J 4 bases; nucleotides not matched to a gene: 6. CDR3 length: 15 amino acids. The germline gives CDR1 MDHEN, CDR2 SYDVKM. The full variable domain, completed using reference TRBV28 and TRBJ2-7, is DVKVTQSSRYLVKRTGEKVFLECVQDMDHENMFWYRQDPGLGLRLIYFSYDVKMKEKGDIPEGYSVSREKKERFSLILESASTNQTSMYLCASSFPTGGWYEQYFGPGTRLTVT.

This clonotype was detected only a few times. The chain has TRBV20-1 and TRBJ2-1; the match to TRBD2 covers 11 bases. CDR1 DFQATT and CDR2 SNEGSKA come from the germline V gene (reference sequence). There are 15 residues in the CDR3. With 3 bases clipped from V and 4 bases from J, the junction kept 5 bases outside the gene matches. The CDR3 loop reads CSASIAGGLYNEQFF. DNA of the CDR3: TGCAGTGCTAGTATAGCGGGAGGGCTTTACAATGAGCAGTTCTTC.

A remark on this clonotype: Possible read error: a much larger clone is one base away. The chain carries TRBV3-1 and TRBJ1-1, with D unclear. Trimming left V 1 base short and J 1 base short, with 7 bases between. The CDR3 is 14 amino acids. Germline CDR1 is LGHDT and CDR2 is YNNKEL (reference sequence). The CDR3 bases are TGTGCCAGCAGCCAAGCGGGGTGGAACACTGAAGCTTTCTTT. Translating it yields CASSQAGWNTEAFF.

This clonotype occurred many times. V gene TRBV10-3 combines with J gene TRBJ1-4, with D uncertain. This CDR3 contains 13 residues. Germline CDR1 and CDR2: ENHRY and SYGVKD. V lost 9 bases to trimming and J lost 0 bases, with 8 bases between them. The chain's CDR3 is CAISIATNEKLFF. The CDR3 nucleotides are TGTGCCATATCAATTGCAACTAATGAAAAACTGTTTTTT.

This clonotype appeared a few times. The CDR3 sequence is CASSIGSGYEQYF. CDR3 nucleotide sequence: TGTGCCAGTAGTATTGGCTCGGGGTACGAGCAGTACTTC. The J gene is TRBJ2-7, the V gene TRBV19; a weak D match, TRBD2 (5 bases). Per germline, CDR1 LNHDA and CDR2 SQIVND (reference sequence). The CDR3 has 13 residues. Trimming removed 3 bases from V and 4 bases from J, with 10 bases in between.

This clonotype was counted at least ten times. V is TRBV7-6 and J is TRBJ2-3; TRBD2 matches at 12 bases. Germline V gene lookup returns CDR1 SGHVS and CDR2 FNYEAQ. V was pared by 5 bases and J by 6 bases, with 9 bases of the junction left unmatched. CDR3 size: 16 residues. CDR3 in amino acids: CASSQGLAGSRDTQYF. Here the CDR3 DNA reads TGTGCCAGCAGCCAGGGACTAGCGGGTTCCAGGGATACGCAGTATTTT.

In its sample, this clonotype was seen many times. The chain employs TRBV10-3 and TRBJ2-1, with D uncertain. The germline V gene has CDR1 ENHRY and CDR2 SYGVKD. The germline V and J ends were trimmed by 2 bases and 6 bases, with 11 bases remaining between them. The CDR3 is made up of 14 amino acids. Here the CDR3 DNA reads TGTGCCATCAGTGAGGGCCTAAGTAGCAATGAGCAGTTCTTC. Translated, it gives CAISEGLSSNEQFF.

This chain uses TRBV5-1 with TRBJ2-7; the match to TRBD2 covers 8 bases. V shed 5 bases and J 6 bases; nucleotides not matched to a gene: 16. CDR1 and CDR2 (germline): SGHRS, YFSETQ. This CDR3 has 16 amino acids. In nucleotides, the CDR3 is TGCGCCAGCAGTATGACGGGAGGGCCTAGTTCCGGCGAGCAGTACTTC. This gives the protein CASSMTGGPSSGEQYF.

CDR3 residues: CASSLPTSGRGEQFF. CDR3 in DNA: TGCGCCAGCAGCCTACCGACTAGCGGGAGGGGTGAGCAGTTCTTC. The rearrangement joins TRBV4-1 to TRBJ2-1; 14 nucleotides line up with TRBD2. The CDR3 length is 15 residues. CDR1 MGHRA and CDR2 YSYEKL come from the germline V gene. Trimming cost V 4 bases and J 9 bases; bases outside gene matches: 5.

CDR3 amino acids: CSASGRLKAGGTDTQYF. CDR3 nucleotides: TGCAGTGCTAGCGGTCGACTGAAAGCGGGAGGCACAGATACGCAGTATTTT. V usage is TRBV20-1 and J usage is TRBJ2-3, with 8 bases identical to TRBD2. Germline trimming cut 3 bases from V and 1 base from J; bases unmatched to any gene: 12. This CDR3 contains 17 residues. The V gene's germline CDR1 is DFQATT and CDR2 SNEGSKA (reference sequence).

The chain employs TRBV6-1 and TRBJ1-1, with 10 bases aligning to TRBD1. There are 14 residues in the CDR3. Germline V gene lookup returns CDR1 MNHNS and CDR2 SASEGT. V lost 8 bases to trimming and J lost 3 bases; unmatched junction nucleotides: 6. The CDR3 loop reads CASGLTGGDTEAFF. The CDR3 DNA follows: TGTGCCAGCGGGCTGACAGGGGGCGACACTGAAGCTTTCTTT.

The J gene is TRBJ2-1, the V gene TRBV28; 10 bases match TRBD1. Germline V lookup: CDR1 MDHEN, CDR2 SYDVKM. Losses at the gene ends were 5 bases for V and 3 bases for J; bases not matched to a gene: 4. The CDR3 extends over 15 amino acids. CDR3 sequence: CASSHRDRGYNEQFF. The DNA for the CDR3 is TGTGCCAGCAGTCACCGGGACAGGGGCTACAATGAGCAGTTCTTC. Filled out from reference TRBV28 and TRBJ2-1, the complete variable domain reads DVKVTQSSRYLVKRTGEKVFLECVQDMDHENMFWYRQDPGLGLRLIYFSYDVKMKEKGDIPEGYSVSREKKERFSLILESASTNQTSMYLCASSHRDRGYNEQFFGPGTRLTVL.

The V and J genes are TRBV4-2 and TRBJ2-1; 11 bases are shared with TRBD2. Trimming cost V 2 bases and J 7 bases; bases outside gene matches: 10. The CDR3 has 17 residues. Germline V gives CDR1 LGHNA, CDR2 YNFKEQ. The CDR3 is CASSQPFSGRAENEQFF. The DNA of the CDR3 is TGTGCCAGCAGCCAACCTTTTAGCGGGAGGGCCGAAAATGAGCAGTTCTTC.

This clonotype was seen a few times. The genes are TRBV29-1 and TRBJ2-4; possible D gene TRBD1, 6 bases. CDR1 and CDR2 (germline): SQVTM, ANQGSEA. Between the trimmed V and J ends, which lost 5 bases and 11 bases, there was a span of 13 bases. The CDR3 extends over 11 amino acids. The CDR3 sequence: CSVRDTTVQYF. The CDR3 bases are TGCAGCGTTCGGGACACCACCGTTCAGTACTTC. The whole variable domain, remainder taken from reference TRBV29-1 and TRBJ2-4, is SAVISQKPSRDICQRGTSLTIQCQVDSQVTMMFWYRQQPGQSLTLIATANQGSEATYESGFVIDKFPISRPNLTFSTLTVSNMSPEDSSIYLCSVRDTTVQYFGAGTRLSVL.

The V and J genes are TRBV20-1 and TRBJ1-5; D not resolved. The CDR3 is 14 amino acids. The V end lost 4 bases, the J end lost 0 bases, and 10 bases lay between the germline ends. The germline V gene has CDR1 DFQATT and CDR2 SNEGSKA (reference sequence). The chain's CDR3 is CSAIQTDSNQPQHF. The CDR3 DNA reads TGCAGTGCTATACAAACAGATAGCAATCAGCCCCAGCATTTT.

This clonotype was detected only a few times. J is TRBJ2-7 and V is TRBV27; D perhaps matches TRBD1 (6 bases). This CDR3 is built from 14 residues. CDR1 is MNHEY and CDR2 is SMNVEV in the germline V gene (reference sequence). V was clipped by 8 bases and J by 4 bases, with 18 bases between them. Here the CDR3 DNA reads TGTGCCAGCTCATGGACAGTTAAGTCTTACGAGCAGTACTTC. Its protein product is CASSWTVKSYEQYF.